The following is a TCR beta chain sequence with its context. Its antigen is undetermined. On cycle 4 day 1 and cycle 7 day 1, as well as at baseline, blood was sampled. This record belongs to a study of OX40 agonist ivuxolimab in advanced cancers. Study conclusions and caveats: Circulating CD4+ and CD8+ T cells showed clonal expansion by week 6 at 0.1 to 3.0 mg/kg. No antigen was identified for the clonally expanded peripheral T cells.

Using immunoSEQ multiplex PCR, the repertoire was profiled, and TCRdb retains in-frame clones only, with some absent. The sample holds about 60,000 clones, around 81% seen once. The source material was CD4+ or CD8+ T cells sorted from blood, sampled in a trial of the OX40 agonist ivuxolimab. The clonotype was recovered from an adult with an advanced solid tumor such as melanoma, head and neck, liver or kidney cancer.

The CDR3 DNA reads as TGTGCCAGCAGTACCCGGGACAGGGGGATTGGCACTGAAGCTTTCTTT. Its translation: CASSTRDRGIGTEAFF. The V gene is TRBV27, the J gene TRBJ1-1; TRBD1 aligns across 11 bases. The V segment lost 5 bases and the J segment 4 bases; nucleotides outside the gene matches: 9. Germline lookup yields CDR1 MNHEY and CDR2 SMNVEV (reference sequence). CDR3 length: 16 amino acids.